Included here is one TCR beta chain sequence, with context. The CDR3 consists of 15 residues. V lost 2 bases, J lost 5 bases, and 6 bases stayed unmatched. Per germline, CDR1 SGHTA and CDR2 FQGNSA. TCRdb called the RT-PCR reads again in MiXCR, with one record for every CDR3 protein. The top ten hold 3.6% of the sample, which has about 680,000 distinct CDR3 sequences, 11% to 15% seen once. The origin of this receptor is a female donor in good health, serving as a healthy control. The rearrangement joins TRBV7-2 to TRBJ2-3; 8 bases are shared with TRBD2. The source material was memory CD4+ T cells from blood. The CDR3 DNA reads TGTGCCAGCAGCTTAAACGGGAGGGCCGAAGATACGCAGTATTTT. This gives the protein CASSLNGRAEDTQYF.